The 26 T cell receptor beta chains below were found in one sample sequenced in a study of cytomegalovirus exposure and HLA in healthy donors. A multiplex PCR was run with 60 Vbeta primers and 13 Jbeta primers. Sequencing used immunoSEQ multiplex PCR; TCRdb keeps in-frame clones, though not all of them. The table has some 140,000 clones, approximately 9% seen once. The sequencing sample was made of PBMCs. These receptors were taken from a woman aged 40 to 50 in good health and CMV-seropositive.

This clone was picked up a small number of times. The chain recombines TRBV7-7 with TRBJ2-5; TRBD1 is a possible D gene (5 bases). The CDR3 has 13 residues. V lost 1 base and J 4 bases, leaving 7 bases between the germline ends. CDR1 SSHAT and CDR2 FNYEAQ come from the germline V gene (reference sequence). The chain's CDR3 is CASSLVGAETQYF. The CDR3, as DNA: TGTGCCAGCAGCTTAGTAGGGGCAGAGACCCAGTACTTC.

The rearrangement links TRBV4-3 to TRBJ1-2, with TRBD1 matching over 11 bases. CDR1 and CDR2 from the germline V gene are LGHNA and YSLEER. The J segment lost 5 bases and the V segment lost 4 bases, leaving 6 bases of the junction unmatched. The CDR3 spans 15 residues. The CDR3: CASSPGTGGGYGYTF. The CDR3 region has the DNA TGCGCCAGCAGCCCAGGGACAGGGGGAGGGTATGGCTACACCTTC.

This clone was observed a handful of times. The same CDR3 can be traced to other DNA sequences in this sample. The chain is built from TRBV2 and TRBJ1-1, with 11 positions matching TRBD1. Germline CDR1 SNHLY, CDR2 FYNNEI. CDR3 length: 15 residues. J lost 5 bases, V lost 7 bases, and 9 bases had no gene match. CDR3 residues: CASKDRGLRGTEAFF. The CDR3 bases are TGTGCCAGCAAGGACAGGGGGCTTCGAGGAACTGAAGCTTTCTTT.

This clone has just a few counts. Written as DNA, the CDR3 is TGTGCCAGCAGCTTGATGCAGGGACCCCAGCATTTT. Protein: CASSLMQGPQHF. The chain is built from TRBV5-6 and TRBJ1-5, with D possibly matching TRBD1 (5 bases). The CDR3 has 12 amino acids. Looked up from germline, CDR1 is SGHDT and CDR2 is YYEEEE. The ends were cut back, 1 base at V and 10 bases at J, with 9 bases in the middle.

The chain has TRBV5-4 and TRBJ1-1, with 8 bases that match TRBD1. This CDR3 has 14 amino acids. The ends lost 2 bases at V and 7 bases at J; junction bases unmatched: 7. The germline V gene encodes CDR1 SGHNT and CDR2 YYREEE (reference sequence). Here the CDR3 DNA reads TGTGCCAGCAGCTTCAGGCAGGGGACAGGTGAAGCTTTCTTT. This encodes CASSFRQGTGEAFF.

This clone was observed a handful of times. The chain combines TRBV7-2 with TRBJ2-2, with D tentatively TRBD1 (5 bases). Per the germline V gene, CDR1 is SGHTA and CDR2 is FQGNSA. V was trimmed by 2 bases and J by 3 bases, leaving 10 bases between them. The CDR3 spans 15 residues. The CDR3 reads CASSLKTGYTGELFF. The CDR3 DNA sequence: TGTGCCAGCAGCTTAAAAACAGGCTACACCGGGGAGCTGTTTTTT.

This clone showed up just a few times. V gene TRBV4-3 combines with J gene TRBJ1-2, with 9 bases aligning to TRBD1. This CDR3 is built from 15 residues. Trimming took 1 base from V and 7 from J; bases not matched to a gene: 7. Germline assignment: CDR1 LGHNA and CDR2 YSLEER. The CDR3 spells CASSQAGTGSGGYTF. Here the CDR3 DNA reads TGCGCCAGCAGCCAAGCCGGGACAGGGAGCGGTGGCTACACCTTC.

The rearrangement links TRBV7-9 to TRBJ1-2; 7 positions agree with TRBD1. The V gene's germline CDR1 is SEHNR and CDR2 FQNEAQ (reference sequence). With 5 bases clipped from V and 4 bases from J, the junction kept 10 bases outside the gene matches. This CDR3 has 15 amino acids. The CDR3 DNA reads TGTGCCAGCAGCGCCCCACAGGGGTTCGTCTATGGCTACACCTTC. This sequence encodes CASSAPQGFVYGYTF.

This clone was seen a few times. V and J are TRBV2 and TRBJ1-5; no definite D call. CDR1 is SNHLY, CDR2 FYNNEI, per germline. Trimming pared 4 bases from V and 2 bases from J, leaving 12 bases between. The CDR3 runs 15 residues. The CDR3 DNA reads as TGTGCCAGCAGTGGTCGCGGTGTACGCAATCAGCCCCAGCATTTT. Its translation is CASSGRGVRNQPQHF.

The chain has TRBV11-2 and TRBJ1-3; a possible D gene is TRBD1 (5 bases). This CDR3 has 17 residues. CDR1 and CDR2 from the germline V gene are SGHAT and FQNNGV. Trimming removed 1 base at V and 0 bases at J, with 13 bases between. CDR3 sequence (DNA): TGTGCCAGCAGCTTAGCGGGTACAGGTATCTCTGGAAACACCATATATTTT. This translates into CASSLAGTGISGNTIYF.

A few counts support this clone. The CDR3 DNA follows: TGTGCCAGCAGCCCCGACAGGGCTGGCTACACCTTC. Its translation is CASSPDRAGYTF. The rearrangement uses TRBV7-8 and TRBJ1-2; 7 bases are shared with TRBD1. V was pared by 5 bases and J by 7 bases, with 4 bases of the junction left unmatched. Germline lookup yields CDR1 SGHVS and CDR2 FQNEAQ. The CDR3 is made up of 12 amino acids.

Regarding this clone: A read error may account for a junction end that differs from germline. Other DNA sequences in this specimen translate into the identical CDR3. The V gene is TRBV2, the J gene TRBJ1-6, with 7 bases that match TRBD1. The CDR3 has 16 residues. From germline, CDR1 is SNHLY and CDR2 FYNNEI. The CDR3 region is CASTERGQSYNSPLHF. CDR3 sequence (DNA): TGTGCCAGCACCGAGAGGGGGCAGAGCTATAATTCCCCCCTCCACTTT.

The chain has TRBV7-2 and TRBJ1-5; TRBD1 matches at 9 bases. The CDR3 extends over 14 amino acids. J gave up 6 bases and V 7 bases, and 7 bases lay outside the gene matches. Germline V CDR1 and CDR2: SGHTA, FQGNSA. Here the CDR3 reads CASTPGQGFQPQHF. CDR3 sequence (DNA): TGTGCCAGCACCCCGGGACAGGGATTTCAGCCCCAGCATTTT.

This chain links TRBV9 with TRBJ2-1; 15 nucleotides agree with TRBD2. CDR1 and CDR2 from the germline V gene are SGDLS and YYNGEE. J was trimmed by 6 bases and V by 3 bases; bases with no gene match: 7. The CDR3 spans 17 residues. The DNA of the CDR3 is TGTGCCAGCAGCGGAGGAGGACTAGCGGGGGGGCCCAATGAGCAGTTCTTC. Amino acids: CASSGGGLAGGPNEQFF.

This chain links TRBV7-2 with TRBJ2-5, with 14 bases matching TRBD2. CDR1 is SGHTA and CDR2 is FQGNSA in the germline V gene. CDR3 length: 18 amino acids. V trimming: 5 bases; J trimming: 4 bases; junction bases outside the gene matches: 12. The CDR3 protein is CASSPERLAGGLGETQYF. As DNA, the CDR3 is TGTGCCAGCAGCCCCGAGCGACTAGCGGGGGGGCTGGGAGAGACCCAGTACTTC.

This chain uses TRBV11-3 with TRBJ2-2; TRBD1 is a possible D gene (5 bases). From germline, CDR1 is SGHNT and CDR2 YENEEA. V was pared by 5 bases and J by 1 base, with 11 bases between. The CDR3 runs 15 residues. This CDR3 reads CASSPRRVNTGELFF. The CDR3 coding sequence is TGTGCCAGCAGCCCCCGCAGGGTGAACACCGGGGAGCTGTTTTTT.

This clone was recorded a few times. This chain links TRBV5-4 with TRBJ1-3; D is perhaps TRBD1 (5 bases). V gave up 4 bases and J gave up 4 bases, with 12 bases separating them. The CDR3 extends over 14 amino acids. The germline CDR1 and CDR2 sequences are SGHNT and YYREEE (reference sequence). The CDR3 DNA sequence: TGTGCCAGCAGCCGGGCGGGACTGGGAAACACCATATATTTT. Protein: CASSRAGLGNTIYF.

The chain employs TRBV5-1 and TRBJ1-1; 9 bases agree with TRBD1. After removal of 4 bases from V and 3 bases from J, the junction contained 4 bases not matched to a gene. The CDR3 totals 14 residues. From germline, CDR1 is SGHRS and CDR2 YFSETQ. The CDR3 here is CASSGGQGHTEAFF. As DNA, the CDR3 is TGCGCCAGCAGCGGGGGACAGGGACACACTGAAGCTTTCTTT. The full variable domain, rest sourced from reference TRBV5-1 and TRBJ1-1, is KAGVTQTPRYLIKTRGQQVTLSCSPISGHRSVSWYQQTPGQGLQFLFEYFSETQRNKGNFPGRFSGRQFSNSRSEMNVSTLELGDSALYLCASSGGQGHTEAFFGQGTRLTVV.

This clone was counted between two and nine times. This chain joins TRBV7-9 and TRBJ1-2; TRBD1 matches 12 bases. Trimming cost V 5 bases and J 6 bases; bases outside gene matches: 4. CDR3 length: 14 residues. Germline CDR1 SEHNR, CDR2 FQNEAQ (reference sequence). CDR3 in amino acids: CASSPGTGGNGYTF. In DNA, the CDR3 is TGTGCCAGCAGCCCCGGGACAGGGGGCAATGGCTACACCTTC.

This clone was detected a few times. This rearrangement joins TRBV19 to TRBJ1-2; D unclear. Germline V gene lookup returns CDR1 LNHDA and CDR2 SQIVND (reference sequence). V dropped 8 bases and J dropped 1 base, with 14 bases sitting between them. CDR3 length: 14 amino acids. The CDR3 region has the DNA TGTGCCAGTTCTCCCGCCGGAGTTAACTATGGCTACACCTTC. It specifies CASSPAGVNYGYTF.

V and J are TRBV19 and TRBJ1-2, with 8 bases fitting TRBD1. V was clipped by 5 bases and J by 10 bases; unmatched bases: 12. Germline-derived CDR1 and CDR2 are LNHDA and SQIVND (reference sequence). The CDR3 spans 14 residues. The CDR3 loop reads CASSPAGTGDFYTF. The CDR3, as DNA: TGTGCCAGTAGTCCTGCCGGGACAGGAGACTTCTACACCTTC.

The genes are TRBV5-3 and TRBJ2-7, with 7 bases identical to TRBD1. TRBV5-3 is an open reading frame, and its role is uncertain. V was clipped by 4 bases and J by 6 bases; unmatched bases: 7. This CDR3 region has 13 residues. This chain's CDR3 is CARSHTRGCEQYF. Here the CDR3 DNA reads TGTGCCAGAAGCCATACCAGGGGGTGCGAGCAGTACTTC.

This chain connects TRBV7-8 to TRBJ2-1; D perhaps matches TRBD1 (5 bases). CDR3 size: 15 residues. Germline V gives CDR1 SGHVS, CDR2 FQNEAQ. The germline V and J ends were trimmed by 1 base and 2 bases, with 9 bases remaining between them. The CDR3 reads CASSLGQGTYNEQFF. CDR3 bases: TGTGCCAGCAGCTTAGGGCAGGGAACCTACAATGAGCAGTTCTTC.

The chain employs TRBV7-2 and TRBJ2-2; 11 nucleotides line up with TRBD2. J lost 5 bases, V lost 5 bases, and 7 bases had no gene match. Germline CDR1 and CDR2: SGHTA and FQGNSA. The CDR3 totals 16 residues. The CDR3 sequence: CASSLLAGGGTGELFF. CDR3 DNA: TGTGCCAGCAGCCTTCTAGCGGGGGGAGGAACCGGGGAGCTGTTTTTT.

This clone was seen a few times. The CDR3 nucleotides read TGTGCCAGCAGCCAAGAAGGCAGGGGGCAGACAGATACGCAGTATTTT. Translated: CASSQEGRGQTDTQYF. The genes are TRBV4-2 and TRBJ2-3; 8 nucleotides align to TRBD1. Germline CDR1 reads LGHNA; CDR2 reads YNFKEQ. This CDR3 has 16 residues. After removal of 0 bases from V and 3 bases from J, the junction contained 5 bases not matched to a gene.

This clone has only one observation. The J gene is TRBJ2-2, the V gene TRBV11-1; no definite D call. Trimming removed 2 bases at V and 5 bases at J, with 9 bases between. This CDR3 comprises 14 residues. Germline values: CDR1 SGHAT, CDR2 FQDESV (reference sequence). CDR3 nucleotides: TGTGCCAGCAGCTTATCGTCGTTGACCGGGGAGCTGTTTTTT. Protein: CASSLSSLTGELFF.